This TCR beta chain originates from a study of glioma-infiltrating T cells after dendritic cell vaccination. Overall study: Patients received autologous tumor lysate-pulsed dendritic cell vaccination between the early 2000s and the early 2010s. Monocyte-derived dendritic cells, cultured seven days with IL-4 and GM-CSF, were pulsed with autologous tumor lysate.

CDR1 is SGHAT and CDR2 is FQNNGV in the germline V gene. The CDR3 has 15 residues. Trimming stripped 3 bases from V and 2 bases from J, with 14 bases between. This clone showed up just a few times. PBMC sampling occurred before vaccination, two weeks after the third dose, and at progression. Clones were sequenced by immunoSEQ multiplex PCR, and TCRdb holds only the in-frame ones, with some missing. The data hold about 50,000 clones, with 85% to 90% observed a single time. This sequence was found in a human donor with glioblastoma. The sample here was blood, taken before dendritic cell vaccination. V is TRBV11-2 and J is TRBJ2-7, with D unresolved. CDR3 sequence: CASSFRLGRPYEQYF. For the CDR3, the DNA is TGTGCCAGCAGCTTCAGACTGGGTCGACCCTACGAGCAGTACTTC.